This T cell receptor (beta chain) was obtained from a study of cytomegalovirus exposure and HLA in healthy donors. Study-level information: A prior study identified 120 million or so unique TCR beta sequences from some 180 million T cells.

Comment on this clone: The antigen remains unidentified.

The PCR had 60 Vbeta and 13 Jbeta primers. The method was immunoSEQ multiplex PCR; TCRdb's version includes in-frame clones alone and lacks a portion of them. The data contain 280,000 or so clones, about 90% of them singletons. In germline, CDR1 is SEHNR, CDR2 FQNEAQ (reference sequence). The CDR3 runs to 15 residues. Trimming stripped 4 bases from V and 5 bases from J, with 18 bases between. General study points: In vitro confirmation showed three CMV-associated chains to be CMV antigen specific. Reports state that TCR beta sequences accurately predicted most subjects' HLA-A and HLA-B alleles. In a later analysis, common viral pathogens appeared linked to several of the most significant clusters.

The chain recombines TRBV7-9 with TRBJ2-7; D might be TRBD2 (5 bases). What was sequenced was PBMCs. The sequence came from a woman aged 18 to 35 in good health and CMV-seronegative. The CDR3 loop is CASSSVVASSDEQYF. DNA for the CDR3: TGTGCCAGCAGCTCAGTGGTAGCTAGTAGCGACGAGCAGTACTTC.